The 29 T cell receptor beta chains in this list originate from one sample, sequenced in a study of blood T cell repertoires in COVID-19. Some clones are missing from TCRdb's copy, which holds only in-frame ones; the method was immunoSEQ multiplex PCR. The table records under 30,000 clones, 85% to 90% of them present only once. Sequenced material: peripheral blood. The receptor source for this set is a human donor in a cohort sampled during active COVID-19.

This chain uses TRBV6-5 with TRBJ1-2; D is undetermined. In germline, CDR1 is MNHEY, CDR2 SVGAGI. V was cut by 1 base and J by 4 bases, with 10 bases left in between. This CDR3 comprises 14 residues. CDR3 amino acids: CASSYFGVAYGYTF. The CDR3 nucleotides read TGTGCCAGCAGTTACTTCGGGGTGGCCTATGGCTACACCTTC.

The V call is TRBV5-4, the J call TRBJ2-5; 7 bases align to TRBD2. The CDR3 consists of 15 residues. J was trimmed by 3 bases and V by 5 bases; bases with no gene match: 10. Germline V gives CDR1 SGHNT, CDR2 YYREEE (reference sequence). The CDR3 spells CASRAGTTLKETQYF. The CDR3 coding sequence is TGTGCCAGCAGAGCCGGGACTACATTAAAAGAGACCCAGTACTTC.

The chain carries TRBV2 and TRBJ2-7; TRBD1 agrees at 8 bases. CDR1 SNHLY and CDR2 FYNNEI come from the germline V gene. The CDR3 has 13 residues. Unmatched junction bases numbered 4, after V lost 6 bases and J lost 3 bases. CDR3 loop: CASRETGVYEQYF. CDR3 sequence (DNA): TGTGCCAGCAGGGAGACAGGGGTCTACGAGCAGTACTTC.

The rearrangement links TRBV7-9 to TRBJ2-7; possibly TRBD2 for D (5 bases). The V and J ends lost 4 bases and 0 bases respectively, with 16 bases between them. Looked up from germline, CDR1 is SEHNR and CDR2 is FQNEAQ (reference sequence). This CDR3 has 16 amino acids. CDR3 nucleotides: TGTGCCAGCAGCTCCCAGTGGACTGTGAGCTCCTACGAGCAGTACTTC. Amino acid sequence: CASSSQWTVSSYEQYF.

CDR3 region: CASSTPGQGRQPQHF. For the CDR3, the DNA is TGTGCCAGTAGTACGCCGGGACAGGGGCGTCAGCCCCAGCATTTT. The chain links TRBV19 to TRBJ1-5, with 10 bases matching TRBD1. The CDR3 length is 15 residues. Germline V gene lookup returns CDR1 LNHDA and CDR2 SQIVND (reference sequence). V shed 4 bases, J shed 6 bases, and the junction held 6 bases outside the gene matches.

In this sample, this clone turned up once. The chain employs TRBV30 and TRBJ2-1, with D maybe TRBD1 (7 bases). From germline, CDR1 is GTSNPN and CDR2 SVGIG (reference sequence). The V end was cut by 3 bases, the J end by 0 bases, with 15 bases between. The CDR3 spans 16 residues. The CDR3 DNA reads as TGTGCCTGGAGAAGTCCAGGGGGAGGCTCCTACAATGAGCAGTTCTTC. This encodes CAWRSPGGGSYNEQFF.

The chain employs TRBV2 and TRBJ2-3, with D tentatively TRBD2 (6 bases). The CDR3 consists of 14 residues. Between the trimmed V and J ends, which lost 5 bases and 2 bases, there was a span of 11 bases. CDR1 and CDR2 from the germline V gene are SNHLY and FYNNEI. CDR3: CASSPGLTTDTQYF. The DNA of the CDR3 is TGTGCCAGCAGTCCGGGACTCACCACAGATACGCAGTATTTT.

This chain connects TRBV12-5 to TRBJ1-1; D is uncertain. This CDR3 spans 13 amino acids. The germline V gene encodes CDR1 LGHNT and CDR2 FRNRAP. V gave up 1 base and J gave up 5 bases, with 8 bases separating them. The CDR3 DNA reads as TGTGCTAGTGGTTTGGACAGTGTAACTGAAGCTTTCTTT. Its protein product is CASGLDSVTEAFF.

The chain carries TRBV28 and TRBJ2-7, with D possibly TRBD1 on 6 matching bases. V was shortened by 5 bases and J by 2 bases, with 13 bases between the two germline ends. The germline V gene has CDR1 MDHEN and CDR2 SYDVKM. This CDR3 region has 14 residues. The CDR3 DNA follows: TGTGCCAGCAGTCCTCTAGGGGGAGCCTACGAGCAGTACTTC. Translation: CASSPLGGAYEQYF. Drawing the rest from reference TRBV28 and TRBJ2-7, the complete variable domain is DVKVTQSSRYLVKRTGEKVFLECVQDMDHENMFWYRQDPGLGLRLIYFSYDVKMKEKGDIPEGYSVSREKKERFSLILESASTNQTSMYLCASSPLGGAYEQYFGPGTRLTVT.

The rearrangement uses TRBV5-1 and TRBJ1-2; 7 bases align to TRBD1. V lost 4 bases to trimming and J lost 2 bases; unmatched junction nucleotides: 8. CDR3 size: 15 residues. Per the germline V gene, CDR1 is SGHRS and CDR2 is YFSETQ. CDR3 coding DNA: TGCGCCAGCAGCCAGGACGGGGACAGCAACTATGGCTACACCTTC. It specifies CASSQDGDSNYGYTF.

The chain recombines TRBV24-1 with TRBJ2-5; TRBD2 agrees at 8 bases. V lost 3 bases, J lost 6 bases, and 5 bases stayed unmatched. The CDR3 contains 14 residues. The germline CDR1 and CDR2 sequences are KGHDR and SFDVKD. The CDR3 loop is CATSDSGSRKTQYF. The CDR3 bases are TGTGCCACCAGTGATAGCGGGAGTAGAAAGACCCAGTACTTC.

This clone was seen just once. The V and J genes are TRBV25-1 and TRBJ1-1; TRBD1 aligns across 7 bases. This CDR3 has 16 residues. Germline CDR1 MGHDK, CDR2 SYGVNS. Trimming at V came to 4 bases and at J to 5 bases, leaving 13 bases not matched to a gene. The CDR3 reads CASSAGTAMVGTEAFF. The CDR3 bases are TGTGCCAGCAGTGCCGGGACAGCTATGGTTGGGACTGAAGCTTTCTTT.

The V gene is TRBV5-4, the J gene TRBJ2-2, with 11 bases aligning to TRBD1. J lost 5 bases, V lost 1 base, and 10 bases had no gene match. Per the germline V gene, CDR1 is SGHNT and CDR2 is YYREEE (reference sequence). This CDR3 contains 18 residues. The CDR3 protein is CASSLPLGGQGATGELFF. In nucleotides, the CDR3 is TGTGCCAGCAGCTTGCCGTTGGGCGGACAGGGGGCAACCGGGGAGCTGTTTTTT.

The gene calls are TRBV11-3 and TRBJ1-3; D call uncertain. V gave up 1 base and J gave up 2 bases, with 9 bases separating them. Germline V gene sequence: CDR1 SGHNT, CDR2 YENEEA. The CDR3 length is 15 residues. In nucleotides, the CDR3 is TGTGCCAGCAGCTTAGCGACGGGGACTGGAAACACCATATATTTT. This gives the protein CASSLATGTGNTIYF. Drawing the rest from reference TRBV11-3 and TRBJ1-3, the complete variable domain is EAGVVQSPRYKIIEKKQPVAFWCNPISGHNTLYWYLQNLGQGPELLIRYENEEAVDDSQLPKDRFSAERLKGVDSTLKIQPAELGDSAVYLCASSLATGTGNTIYFGEGSWLTVV.

This clone was counted a single time. This chain links TRBV30 with TRBJ1-6; 8 bases match TRBD1. Germline CDR1 is GTSNPN and CDR2 is SVGIG (reference sequence). The CDR3 length is 15 residues. With V trimmed by 3 bases and J by 8 bases, 9 bases remained unmatched. The CDR3 DNA reads TGTGCCTGGAGGACAACACAGGGACAGGATTCACCCCTCCACTTT. Encoded protein: CAWRTTQGQDSPLHF.

The rearrangement uses TRBV29-1 and TRBJ2-7; 8 nucleotides line up with TRBD1. This CDR3 is built from 14 residues. The V gene's germline CDR1 is SQVTM and CDR2 ANQGSEA. Trimming at V came to 6 bases and at J to 2 bases, leaving 9 bases not matched to a gene. CDR3 protein: CSVWQGARAYEQYF. The DNA of the CDR3 is TGCAGCGTGTGGCAGGGGGCTCGGGCCTACGAGCAGTACTTC.

This clone appeared once. The V call is TRBV28, the J call TRBJ1-4, with TRBD1 identical over 7 bases. J lost 4 bases, V lost 7 bases, and 15 bases had no gene match. Germline CDR1 is MDHEN and CDR2 is SYDVKM. The CDR3 spans 17 residues. CDR3 residues: CASKGQRRFNSNEKLFF. The DNA for the CDR3 is TGTGCCAGCAAGGGACAGAGGCGCTTCAATAGTAATGAAAAACTGTTTTTT.

The chain combines TRBV7-2 with TRBJ2-7; 11 bases align to TRBD2. The germline V gene has CDR1 SGHTA and CDR2 FQGNSA. Trimming at V came to 6 bases and at J to 6 bases, leaving 7 bases not matched to a gene. CDR3 length equals 14 residues. CDR3 in amino acids: CASSSSGGSGEQYF. CDR3 bases: TGTGCCAGCAGTTCTAGCGGGGGGTCTGGCGAGCAGTACTTC.

This clone was observed a single time. V is TRBV5-5 and J is TRBJ2-1; 9 nucleotides match TRBD2. J gave up 7 bases and V 4 bases, and 18 bases lay outside the gene matches. CDR1 SGHKS and CDR2 YYEKEE come from the germline V gene (reference sequence). This CDR3 has 18 residues. This chain's CDR3 is CASSHLLAGGHTGNEQFF. In nucleotides, the CDR3 is TGTGCCAGCAGCCACTTGTTGGCGGGGGGGCACACCGGTAATGAGCAGTTCTTC.

By sample fraction, this clone is large. The CDR3 protein is CATSRDGADNTEAFF. CDR3 DNA: TGTGCCACCAGCAGAGATGGGGCGGATAACACTGAAGCTTTCTTT. The J gene is TRBJ1-1, the V gene TRBV15; possibly TRBD1 for D (5 bases). This CDR3 spans 15 amino acids. Trimming removed 0 bases at V and 2 bases at J, with 10 bases between. Per germline, CDR1 LNHNV and CDR2 YYDKDF (reference sequence).

This clone was seen a few times. J is TRBJ1-5 and V is TRBV7-2; TRBD1 is a possible D gene (6 bases). V lost 0 bases and J 5 bases, leaving 14 bases between the germline ends. Per germline, CDR1 SGHTA and CDR2 FQGNSA. The CDR3 totals 16 residues. The CDR3 protein is CASSLAAGRGHQPQHF. DNA of the CDR3: TGTGCCAGCAGCTTAGCCGCTGGCAGGGGTCATCAGCCCCAGCATTTT. The whole variable domain, filled in from reference TRBV7-2 and TRBJ1-5, reads GAGVSQSPSNKVTEKGKDVELRCDPISGHTALYWYRQSLGQGLEFLIYFQGNSAPDKSGLPSDRFSAERTGGSVSTLTIQRTQQEDSAVYLCASSLAAGRGHQPQHFGDGTRLSIL.

This rearrangement joins TRBV28 to TRBJ1-1, with TRBD1 identical over 8 bases. Germline V gene data show CDR1 as MDHEN and CDR2 as SYDVKM. After removal of 6 bases from V and 5 bases from J, the junction contained 11 bases not matched to a gene. CDR3 size: 15 residues. In nucleotides, the CDR3 is TGTGCCAGCAGAAGACCCGGACAGGGAAAGACTGAAGCTTTCTTT. Translation gives CASRRPGQGKTEAFF.

V usage is TRBV6-4 and J usage is TRBJ2-7; tentatively, D is TRBD2 (6 bases). V was trimmed by 6 bases and J by 3 bases, leaving 24 bases between them. The CDR3 length is 17 residues. CDR1 is MRHNA, CDR2 SNTAGT, per germline. The CDR3 nucleotides read TGTGCCAGCAGGGAGGGGCGCCGCGGGACGGACGTCTACGAGCAGTACTTC. Encoded protein: CASREGRRGTDVYEQYF.

This chain joins TRBV6-1 and TRBJ2-7; 12 bases match TRBD2. This CDR3 has 16 amino acids. V trimming: 4 bases; J trimming: 2 bases; junction bases outside the gene matches: 6. From germline, CDR1 is MNHNS and CDR2 SASEGT. CDR3 loop: CASSALWTSGTYEQYF. CDR3 nucleotides: TGTGCCAGCAGTGCCCTATGGACTAGCGGGACCTACGAGCAGTACTTC.

The rearrangement joins TRBV7-9 to TRBJ2-1; 8 nucleotides agree with TRBD2. The V and J ends lost 4 bases and 7 bases, in that order; junction bases with no gene match: 15. This CDR3 comprises 17 residues. CDR1 SEHNR and CDR2 FQNEAQ come from the germline V gene (reference sequence). For the CDR3, the DNA is TGTGCCAGCAGCTCGTTACTAGCGGCAGGAGGTCGAAATGAGCAGTTCTTC. It encodes CASSSLLAAGGRNEQFF.

The gene calls are TRBV5-4 and TRBJ2-1, with 9 bases aligning to TRBD2. Looked up from germline, CDR1 is SGHNT and CDR2 is YYREEE (reference sequence). This CDR3 comprises 15 residues. The V gene end was trimmed by 0 bases and the J gene end by 9 bases; junction bases not matched to a gene: 7. The CDR3 sequence: CASSLVLAGAGEQFF. The CDR3 coding sequence is TGTGCCAGCAGCTTGGTATTAGCGGGAGCGGGTGAGCAGTTCTTC.

The chain links TRBV18 to TRBJ2-7, with D possibly being TRBD1 (6 bases). Germline V gene data show CDR1 as KGHSH and CDR2 as LQKENI. The V end was cut by 5 bases, the J end by 1 base, with 15 bases between. The CDR3 runs 15 residues. The CDR3: CASSARGQSSYEQYF. As DNA, the CDR3 is TGTGCCAGCTCAGCACGCGGACAGAGTTCCTACGAGCAGTACTTC.

The chain links TRBV29-1 to TRBJ1-1, with TRBD1 matching over 7 bases. From germline, CDR1 is SQVTM and CDR2 ANQGSEA. Unmatched junction bases numbered 8, after V lost 5 bases and J lost 8 bases. The CDR3 extends over 12 amino acids. The CDR3 region has the DNA TGCAGCGTTCAGGGGGGATCAGCGGAAGCTTTCTTT. It codes for CSVQGGSAEAFF.

The chain links TRBV6-2 or TRBV6-3 to TRBJ2-1; 12 bases map to TRBD2. The CDR3 sequence is 18 residues long. The germline V gene has CDR1 MNHEY and CDR2 SVGEGT. V lost 0 bases and J lost 2; bases outside the gene matches: 5. CDR3 in amino acids: CASSYSRLAGGTYNEQFF. The CDR3 nucleotides read TGTGCCAGCAGTTACTCCCGTCTAGCGGGAGGGACCTACAATGAGCAGTTCTTC.